This record concerns one T cell receptor beta chain sequence. Its matching antigen is unknown. J gave up 8 bases and V 2 bases, and 17 bases lay outside the gene matches. The germline CDR1 and CDR2 sequences are MGHRA and YSYEKL. The CDR3 totals 18 residues. Here immunoSEQ multiplex PCR was the method, and the copy in TCRdb shows in-frame clones only, minus some. Of approximately 150,000 clones listed, just under 90% are singletons. This record comes from a study of cytomegalovirus exposure and HLA in healthy donors. Study-wide results and limits: In vitro assays verified that three CMV-associated chains recognized CMV antigens specifically. It was reportedly the case that the classifier diagnosed cytomegalovirus status with high specificity and sensitivity.

Material for sequencing was PBMCs. The TCR originated in a woman in her 30s in good health and CMV-seronegative. The chain joins TRBV4-1 to TRBJ2-4, with TRBD1 matching over 8 bases. The DNA for the CDR3 is TGCGCCAGCAGCCAACCTCTCAAAAGGACAGGGCGGTTCGACATTCAGTACTTC. Translation: CASSQPLKRTGRFDIQYF.